This T cell receptor beta chain stems from a study of blood T cell repertoires in COVID-19. The wider study: COVID-19 samples from acute and convalescent phases originated in the United States, Italy and Spain.

The ends were cut back, 0 bases at V and 6 bases at J, with 12 bases in the middle. CDR3 length: 15 residues. Per the germline V gene, CDR1 is GTSNPN and CDR2 is SVGIG (reference sequence). In the authors' workflow: The assay estimated nucleated cells by amplifying reference gene primers. Generated by immunoSEQ multiplex PCR, the TCRdb table keeps only in-frame clones and is missing some. V and J calls and clone size come straight from that table; D and trimming were deduced from the DNA. The sample comprises approximately 99,000 clones, approximately 85% of which are singletons, and 2.4% rests with the top ten.

The TCR comes from a human donor in a cohort sampled during active COVID-19. This chain connects TRBV30 to TRBJ1-6; D may be TRBD1 (5 bases). Sequencing was done on a sample of peripheral blood. The CDR3 sequence is CAWSVPQGGNSPLHF. CDR3 bases: TGTGCCTGGAGTGTACCCCAGGGCGGTAATTCACCCCTCCACTTT.